Listed below are T cell receptor beta chains from one sample, sequenced in a study of technical replicates of blood from several donors. Here immunoSEQ multiplex PCR was the method, and the copy in TCRdb shows in-frame clones only, minus some. The sample yields approximately 73,000 clones, around nine tenths seen once. The sequenced material came from T cells isolated from PBMCs. These receptor sequences come from a human donor in good health. Each CDR3 is given with its conserved first and last residue. Each record gives: clone size, V gene, D gene, J gene, CDR3 DNA, CDR3 protein. The D gene is left open where the match is weak. Size values are once, few and many counts, or a class for expanded clones, and some rows have none.

.	TRBV19	.	TRBJ2-1	TGTGCCAGTAGTCAGGCCCGACTAGGCGGTGAGCAGTTCTTC	CASSQARLGGEQFF
.	TRBV2	.	TRBJ2-3	TGTGCCAGCAGTCTTGGGCCTCCGGAGGGCCGGAGCACAGATACGCAGTATTTT	CASSLGPPEGRSTDTQYF
.	TRBV6-1	.	TRBJ1-3	TGTGCCAGCAGTGACCCCTCACAGGGAAATGGAAACACCATATATTTT	CASSDPSQGNGNTIYF
.	TRBV10-3	.	TRBJ1-5	TGTGCCATCAGTGAAGGGGGTCTGGGCAATCAGCCCCAGCATTTT	CAISEGGLGNQPQHF
.	TRBV14	TRBD2	TRBJ2-7	TGTGCCAGCAGCCAGGCGGGGGAGGACTACGAGCAGTACTTC	CASSQAGEDYEQYF
.	TRBV27	.	TRBJ2-7	TGTGCCAGCATGAACGGGGCGGGAATGGGCGAGCAGTACTTC	CASMNGAGMGEQYF
.	TRBV27	.	TRBJ2-3	TGTGCCATAAAAAGAGCGGCTGCTAGCACAGATACGCAGTATTTT	CAIKRAAASTDTQYF
.	TRBV9	.	TRBJ1-3	TGTGCCAGCAGCGTATTGGGGAGCAACTCTGGAAACACCATATATTTT	CASSVLGSNSGNTIYF
.	TRBV19	.	TRBJ2-7	TGTGCCAGTAGCCCGCCCCGCCAGGGGCTTTCCTACGAGCAGTACTTC	CASSPPRQGLSYEQYF
.	TRBV4-2	.	TRBJ2-1	TGTGCCAGCAGCCAAGGCGTGGGGAGCTCCTACAATGAGCAGTTCTTC	CASSQGVGSSYNEQFF
once	TRBV30	.	TRBJ1-1	TGTGCCTGGAACATACCCCCGGTGGAGGGCACTGAAGCTTTCTTT	CAWNIPPVEGTEAFF
.	TRBV2	.	TRBJ2-1	TGTGCCAGCCTTGCAGGGCGGCTTAATGAGCAGTTCTTC	CASLAGRLNEQFF
.	TRBV6-1	.	TRBJ2-2	TGTGCCACGTATACCGGGGAGCTGTTTTTT	CATYTGELFF
.	TRBV28	.	TRBJ1-1	TGTGCCAGCAGTGCCCCAGGGTATAACACTGAAGCTTTCTTT	CASSAPGYNTEAFF
once	TRBV19	.	TRBJ1-2	TGTGCCAGTATGTGGTCAGCGAACTATGGCTACACCTTC	CASMWSANYGYTF
.	TRBV27	TRBD2	TRBJ2-7	TGTGCCAGCAGACGAAATCTACTAGCGGGCCTAATGGACGAGCAGTACTTC	CASRRNLLAGLMDEQYF
few	TRBV11-3	.	TRBJ2-7	TGTGCCAGCAGCTTACTTTACGAGCAGTACTTC	CASSLLYEQYF
once	TRBV6-5	.	TRBJ2-3	TGTGCCAGCAGTTACTCGAGTGGGAGGAGCACAGATACGCAGTATTTT	CASSYSSGRSTDTQYF
once	TRBV7-6	.	TRBJ2-3	TGTGCCAGCAGCTTAGCGGCTAGCACAGATACGCAGTATTTT	CASSLAASTDTQYF
.	TRBV19	.	TRBJ1-1	TGTGCCAGCGGACAACTAAACACTGAAGCTTTCTTT	CASGQLNTEAFF
.	TRBV19	TRBD1	TRBJ2-5	TGTGCCAGTAGTATTGGGGGACAGGGGGCAAGAGAGACCCAGTACTTC	CASSIGGQGARETQYF
.	TRBV10-3	TRBD2	TRBJ2-7	TGTGCCATCAGTGCCGGGGGGGAGGGCTACGAGCAGTACTTC	CAISAGGEGYEQYF
few	TRBV14	.	TRBJ1-1	TGTGCCAGCAGCCATCCGATTCCCGGGAACACTGAAGCTTTCTTT	CASSHPIPGNTEAFF
.	TRBV4-1	TRBD2	TRBJ2-1	TGCGCCAGCAGCCAAGCCCCCACTAGCGGGAGTTACAATGAGCAGTTCTTC	CASSQAPTSGSYNEQFF
once	TRBV27	TRBD1	TRBJ1-2	TGTGCCAGCAGCAGATATGGGACAGGGGATTTCTCTAACTATGGCTACACCTTC	CASSRYGTGDFSNYGYTF
.	TRBV30	TRBD2	TRBJ2-2	TGTGCCTGGAGTGTAAGGGGGAGCGGGAGAATGGAGCTGTTTTTT	CAWSVRGSGRMELFF
.	TRBV4-2	.	TRBJ2-7	TGTGCCAGCAGCCAAGATTTTAGTACCTACGAGCAGTACTTC	CASSQDFSTYEQYF
.	TRBV28	TRBD2	TRBJ2-1	TGTGCCAGCAGTTTGTGGACTAGTTCTAATGAGCAGTTCTTC	CASSLWTSSNEQFF
.	TRBV2	.	TRBJ1-1	TGTGCCAGCAGTGAAGCTTCAGCGACTGAAGCTTTCTTT	CASSEASATEAFF
.	TRBV29-1	.	TRBJ1-2	TGCAGCGTTGAAGGGCCCCGGGATCTGGGCTACACCTTC	CSVEGPRDLGYTF
.	TRBV30	TRBD2	TRBJ2-7	TGTGCCTGGAGTGTGGGGGGTAGTGGGGGGGACGAGCAGTACTTC	CAWSVGGSGGDEQYF
.	TRBV27	.	TRBJ2-7	TGTGCCAGCAGTTTCGCCAGGGACTACGAGCAGTACTTC	CASSFARDYEQYF
.	TRBV11-2	TRBD1	TRBJ2-7	TGTGCCAGCAGCTTTTTCGGATACAGGGGTCCCTACGAGCAGTACTTC	CASSFFGYRGPYEQYF
.	TRBV4-1	TRBD1	TRBJ1-1	TGCGCCAGCAGCCAAGTTAGAGGCAGGGGGGAGGACACTGAAGCTTTCTTT	CASSQVRGRGEDTEAFF
.	TRBV30	.	TRBJ1-1	TGTGCCTGGAGCGCCTTCAGGGGTAGGAACACTGAAGCTTTCTTT	CAWSAFRGRNTEAFF
.	TRBV19	TRBD2	TRBJ2-7	TGTGCCAGTAGTATCGCTACGAGCGGGAGCTACGAGCAGTACTTC	CASSIATSGSYEQYF
.	TRBV7-8	TRBD1	TRBJ2-7	TGTGCCAGCAGCCCCCGGGACAGGGGTATTGAGCAGTACTTC	CASSPRDRGIEQYF
.	TRBV6-6	.	TRBJ1-1	TGTGCCAGCAGTTTAGAGGACACTGAAGCTTTCTTT	CASSLEDTEAFF
.	TRBV4-1	.	TRBJ1-1	TGCGCCAGCAGCCAGGGGGGACTGTTGAACACTGAAGCTTTCTTT	CASSQGGLLNTEAFF
.	TRBV7-8	.	TRBJ2-1	TGTGCCAGCAGCTTCGGGCGTGGGAGTTACAATGAGCAGTTCTTC	CASSFGRGSYNEQFF
.	TRBV9	TRBD2	TRBJ2-2	TGTGCCAGCAGCGTAGTGAGCGGGGGCGGGGAGCTGTTTTTT	CASSVVSGGGELFF
.	TRBV2	.	TRBJ2-5	TGTGCCAGCAGGAGGGAGTCGGCTGGACAAGAGACCCAGTACTTC	CASRRESAGQETQYF
.	TRBV2	TRBD2	TRBJ2-1	TGTGCCAGCAGTTTAACTAGCGGGAGGGCCAAGAATGAGCAGTTCTTC	CASSLTSGRAKNEQFF
.	TRBV7-9	.	TRBJ2-1	TGTGCCAGCAGCCCAACGGCCGCGGAAGAGCAGTTCTTC	CASSPTAAEEQFF
.	TRBV7-2	TRBD1	TRBJ2-3	TGTGCCAGCAGCATATCAGGGGGTACAGATACGCAGTATTTT	CASSISGGTDTQYF
.	TRBV28	.	TRBJ1-1	TGTGCCAGCCCCCCCCGCCAGGGCCCGCTAAACACTGAAGCTTTCTTT	CASPPRQGPLNTEAFF
.	TRBV11-1	TRBD1	TRBJ2-7	TGTGCCAGCAGCAAGGACAGGGGGACCTACGAGCAGTACTTC	CASSKDRGTYEQYF
.	TRBV5-4	.	TRBJ1-2	TGTGCCAGCCGGGGGACGGATCTTAACTATGGCTACACCTTC	CASRGTDLNYGYTF
.	TRBV6-1	TRBD1	TRBJ1-1	TGTGCCAGCAGTGTACCCGGGACAGACGTGACTTTCTTT	CASSVPGTDVTFF
.	TRBV6-5	.	TRBJ2-2	TGTGCCAGCAGTTATAGGGGGAACGGGGAGCTGTTTTTT	CASSYRGNGELFF
once	TRBV30	.	TRBJ1-5	TGTGCCTGGACCGCGGATGGCAATCAGCCCCAGCATTTT	CAWTADGNQPQHF
few	TRBV6-4	.	TRBJ2-2	TGTGCCAGCAGTGACTCTAGCACCGGGGAGCTGTTTTTT	CASSDSSTGELFF
.	TRBV27	TRBD2	TRBJ2-2	TGTGCCAGCAGTTTATCGACTAGCGGGACGGCCGGGGAGCTGTTTTTT	CASSLSTSGTAGELFF
.	TRBV15	.	TRBJ1-5	TGTGCCACCAGCAGGGGGGGGACATCAAGCAATCAGCCCCAGCATTTT	CATSRGGTSSNQPQHF
.	TRBV5-1	.	TRBJ1-4	TGCGCCAGCAGCTCGACAGGTCAAAATGAAAAACTGTTTTTT	CASSSTGQNEKLFF
few	TRBV19	.	TRBJ1-5	TGTGCCAGTAGGGATGGGCGGGGAAAACGGAGCAATCAGCCCCAGCATTTT	CASRDGRGKRSNQPQHF
.	TRBV27	TRBD2	TRBJ2-7	TGTGCCAGCACCCCCTCCCCGTATCGGCTAGCGGATACCTACGAGCAGTACTTC	CASTPSPYRLADTYEQYF
.	TRBV11-2	.	TRBJ2-7	TGTGCCAGCAGCTTGTTAGGGACAAATTACGAGCAGTACTTC	CASSLLGTNYEQYF
.	TRBV6-5	TRBD1	TRBJ2-1	TGTGCCAGCAGTTACACGCGGGACAGGGGAAATGAGCAGTTCTTC	CASSYTRDRGNEQFF